In this sample, the clone carrying this T cell receptor (beta chain) turned up once. The data were obtained in a study of Graves' ophthalmopathy and Graves' hyperthyroidism. About the research overall: Specimen type is peripheral blood, obtained at initial diagnosis before any treatment.

Amplification of the TCR beta CDR3 regions used RNA transcripts (as template). RT-PCR was first run with HTBI primers, then multiplex PCR in a second round. TCRdb recomputed calls from the multiplex PCR reads with MiXCR, one row per CDR3 protein. In the table there are 740,000 or so distinct CDR3 sequences, roughly 40% of which are singletons. The V gene's germline CDR1 is MGHDK and CDR2 SYGVNS. The CDR3 sequence is 14 residues long. V was clipped by 6 bases and J by 7 bases; unmatched bases: 6. The sequenced sample was peripheral blood. The TCR was taken from an adult man with Graves' ophthalmopathy. The chain recombines TRBV25-1 with TRBJ2-2; TRBD1 matches 9 bases. This chain's CDR3 is CASSPGQGIGELFF. The CDR3 DNA reads as TGTGCCAGCAGCCCGGGACAGGGAATCGGGGAGCTGTTTTTT.